This TCR beta chain is drawn from a study of radiotherapy plus CTLA-4 blockade in lung cancer. The table came from immunoSEQ multiplex PCR; TCRdb's copy has only in-frame clones and leaves some out. Of about 60,000 clones listed, 72% are singletons. From germline, CDR1 is LGHNA and CDR2 YSLEER. The CDR3 has 14 amino acids. V was clipped by 5 bases and J by 3 bases; unmatched bases: 6. The source was peripheral blood, collected from a patient treated with radiotherapy plus ipilimumab. V and J are TRBV4-3 and TRBJ1-2, with 7 bases that match TRBD1. The sequence was obtained from a human donor with non-small cell lung cancer whose response to radiotherapy plus ipilimumab could not be evaluated. In DNA, the CDR3 is TGCGCCAGCAGCGAGGGGGCGCAAGACTATGGCTACACCTTC. This translates into CASSEGAQDYGYTF.